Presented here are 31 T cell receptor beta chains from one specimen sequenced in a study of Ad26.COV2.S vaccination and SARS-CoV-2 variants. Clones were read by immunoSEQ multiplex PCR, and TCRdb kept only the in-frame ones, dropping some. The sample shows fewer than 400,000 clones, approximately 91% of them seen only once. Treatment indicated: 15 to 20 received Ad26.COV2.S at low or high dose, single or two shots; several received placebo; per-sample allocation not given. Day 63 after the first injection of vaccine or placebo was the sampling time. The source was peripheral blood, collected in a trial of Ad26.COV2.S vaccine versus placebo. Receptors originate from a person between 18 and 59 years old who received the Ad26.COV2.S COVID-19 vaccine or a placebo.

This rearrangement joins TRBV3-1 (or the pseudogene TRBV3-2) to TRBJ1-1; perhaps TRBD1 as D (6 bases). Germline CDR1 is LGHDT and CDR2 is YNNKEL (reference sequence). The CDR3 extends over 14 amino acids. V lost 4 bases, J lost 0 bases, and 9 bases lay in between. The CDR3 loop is CASSRDTLNTEAFF. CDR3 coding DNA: TGTGCCAGCAGCCGGGACACCTTGAACACTGAAGCTTTCTTT.

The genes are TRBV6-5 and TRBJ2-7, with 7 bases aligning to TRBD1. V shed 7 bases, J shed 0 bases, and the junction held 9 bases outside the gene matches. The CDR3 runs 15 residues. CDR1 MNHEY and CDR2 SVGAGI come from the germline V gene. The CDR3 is CASNTGTVSSYEQYF. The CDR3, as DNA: TGTGCCAGCAACACGGGGACAGTTAGCTCCTACGAGCAGTACTTC.

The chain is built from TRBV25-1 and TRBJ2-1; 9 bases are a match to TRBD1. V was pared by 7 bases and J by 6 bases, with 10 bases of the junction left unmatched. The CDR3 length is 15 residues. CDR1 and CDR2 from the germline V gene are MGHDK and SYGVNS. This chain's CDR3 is CASTKLGTGSNEQFF. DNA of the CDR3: TGTGCCAGCACCAAACTAGGGACAGGGAGCAATGAGCAGTTCTTC.

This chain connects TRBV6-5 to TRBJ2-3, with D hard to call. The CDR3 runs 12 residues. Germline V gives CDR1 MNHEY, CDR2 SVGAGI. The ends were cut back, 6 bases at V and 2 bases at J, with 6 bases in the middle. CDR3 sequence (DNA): TGTGCCAGCAGGGACCTCACAGATACGCAGTATTTT. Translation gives CASRDLTDTQYF.

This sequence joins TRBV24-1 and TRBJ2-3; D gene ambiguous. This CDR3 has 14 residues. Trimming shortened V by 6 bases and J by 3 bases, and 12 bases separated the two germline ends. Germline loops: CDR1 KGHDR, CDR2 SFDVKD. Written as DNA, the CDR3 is TGTGCCACCAGTCAAAGATGGAGTACAGATACGCAGTATTTT. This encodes CATSQRWSTDTQYF.

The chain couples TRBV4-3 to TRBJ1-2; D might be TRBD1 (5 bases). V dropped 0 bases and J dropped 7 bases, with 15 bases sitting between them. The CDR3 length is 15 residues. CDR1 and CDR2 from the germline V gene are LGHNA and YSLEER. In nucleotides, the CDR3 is TGCGCCAGCAGCCAAGATGGGGCAGCTTCTTCTGGCTACACCTTC. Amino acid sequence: CASSQDGAASSGYTF.

Here the CDR3 DNA reads TGTGCCAGCAGCTTGGATAAGACACCAGGAGGCTACACCTTC. It specifies CASSLDKTPGGYTF. The rearrangement links TRBV7-2 to TRBJ1-2; D unclear. CDR3 size: 14 residues. Per the germline V gene, CDR1 is SGHTA and CDR2 is FQGNSA. V gave up 3 bases and J gave up 8 bases, with 16 bases separating them.

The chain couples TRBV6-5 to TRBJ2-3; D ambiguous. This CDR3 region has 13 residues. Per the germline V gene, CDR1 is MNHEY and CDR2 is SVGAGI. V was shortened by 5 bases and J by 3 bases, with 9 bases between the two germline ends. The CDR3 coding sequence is TGTGCCAGCAGTAAGGCTTCGACAGATACGCAGTATTTT. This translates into CASSKASTDTQYF.

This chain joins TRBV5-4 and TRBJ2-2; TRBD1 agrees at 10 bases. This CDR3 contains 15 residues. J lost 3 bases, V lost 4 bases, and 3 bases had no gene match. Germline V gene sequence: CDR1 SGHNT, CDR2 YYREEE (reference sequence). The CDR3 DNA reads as TGTGCCAGCAGCCCAGGGACAGGGGACACCGGGGAGCTGTTTTTT. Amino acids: CASSPGTGDTGELFF.

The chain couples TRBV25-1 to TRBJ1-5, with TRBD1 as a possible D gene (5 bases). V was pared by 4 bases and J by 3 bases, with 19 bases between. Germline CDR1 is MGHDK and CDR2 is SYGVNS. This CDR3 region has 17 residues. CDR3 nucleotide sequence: TGTGCCAGCAGTGGGAGCAGTGGTGGCAGGGACAATCAGCCCCAGCATTTT. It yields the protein CASSGSSGGRDNQPQHF.

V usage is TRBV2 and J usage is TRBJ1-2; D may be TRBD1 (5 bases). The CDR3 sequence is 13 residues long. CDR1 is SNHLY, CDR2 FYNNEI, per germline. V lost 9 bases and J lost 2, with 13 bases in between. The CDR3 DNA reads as TGTGCCAGACGAGACCCAGGGAACTATGGCTACACCTTC. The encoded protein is CARRDPGNYGYTF.

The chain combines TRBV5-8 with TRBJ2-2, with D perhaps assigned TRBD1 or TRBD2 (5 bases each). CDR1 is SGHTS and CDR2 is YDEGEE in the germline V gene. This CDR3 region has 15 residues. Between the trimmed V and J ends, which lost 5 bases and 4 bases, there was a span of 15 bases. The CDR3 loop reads CASRFTGTLTGELFF. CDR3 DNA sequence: TGTGCCAGCAGATTTACCGGGACGCTCACCGGGGAGCTGTTTTTT.

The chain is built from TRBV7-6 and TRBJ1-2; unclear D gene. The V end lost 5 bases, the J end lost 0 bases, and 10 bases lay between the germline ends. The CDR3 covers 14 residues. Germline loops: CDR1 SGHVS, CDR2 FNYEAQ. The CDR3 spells CASSLSTANYGYTF. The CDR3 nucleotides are TGTGCCAGCAGCCTTTCGACGGCTAACTATGGCTACACCTTC.

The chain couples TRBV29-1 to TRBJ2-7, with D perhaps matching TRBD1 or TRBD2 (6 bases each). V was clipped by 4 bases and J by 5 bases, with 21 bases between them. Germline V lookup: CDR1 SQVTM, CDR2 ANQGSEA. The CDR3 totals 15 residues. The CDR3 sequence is CSVGTYLGGSDEQYF. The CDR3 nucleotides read TGCAGCGTTGGAACGTACTTGGGGGGCAGCGACGAGCAGTACTTC.

CDR3 nucleotide sequence: TGTGCCAGCAGTTACTCGTCCGGGGGCCAGCCCCAGCATTTT. This sequence encodes CASSYSSGGQPQHF. This rearrangement joins TRBV6-5 to TRBJ1-5, with D possibly being TRBD1 (6 bases). The length of the CDR3 is 14 residues. Per the germline V gene, CDR1 is MNHEY and CDR2 is SVGAGI. V was trimmed by 0 bases and J by 7 bases, leaving 10 bases between them.

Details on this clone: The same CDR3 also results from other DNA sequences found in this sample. CDR3 sequence reads: CASSPNTTNEKLFF. The CDR3 DNA reads TGTGCCAGCTCACCAAATACAACTAATGAAAAACTGTTTTTT. V and J are TRBV18 and TRBJ1-4; D gene unclear. The CDR3 loop spans 14 amino acids. In germline, CDR1 is KGHSH, CDR2 LQKENI. V dropped 2 bases and J dropped 0 bases, with 4 bases sitting between them. The full variable domain, completed using reference TRBV18 and TRBJ1-4, is NAGVMQNPRHLVRRRGQEARLRCSPMKGHSHVYWYRQLPEEGLKFMVYLQKENIIDESGMPKERFSAEFPKEGPSILRIQQVVRGDSAAYFCASSPNTTNEKLFFGSGTQLSVL.

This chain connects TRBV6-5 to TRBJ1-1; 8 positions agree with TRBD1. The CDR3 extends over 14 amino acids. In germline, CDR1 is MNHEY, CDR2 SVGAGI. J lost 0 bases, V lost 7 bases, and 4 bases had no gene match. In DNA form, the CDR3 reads TGTGCCAGCACTAAGACAGGGGTGAACACTGAAGCTTTCTTT. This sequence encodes CASTKTGVNTEAFF.

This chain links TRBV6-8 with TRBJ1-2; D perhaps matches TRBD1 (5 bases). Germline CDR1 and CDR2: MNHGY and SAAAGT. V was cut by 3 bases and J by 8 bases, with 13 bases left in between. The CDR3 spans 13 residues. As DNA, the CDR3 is TGTGCCAGCAGTTATGGCCAGGGAAGAGGCTACACCTTC. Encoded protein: CASSYGQGRGYTF.

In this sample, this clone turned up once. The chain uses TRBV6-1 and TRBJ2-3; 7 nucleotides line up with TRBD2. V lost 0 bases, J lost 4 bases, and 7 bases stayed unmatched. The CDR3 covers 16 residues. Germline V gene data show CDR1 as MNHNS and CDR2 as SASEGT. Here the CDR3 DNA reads TGTGCCAGCAGTGAAGCGCTTCTGGCGGGGGCAGATACGCAGTATTTT. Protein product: CASSEALLAGADTQYF.

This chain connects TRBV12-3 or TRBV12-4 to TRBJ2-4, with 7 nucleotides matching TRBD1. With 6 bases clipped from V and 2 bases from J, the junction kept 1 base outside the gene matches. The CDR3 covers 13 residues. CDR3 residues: CASSRGTKNIQYF. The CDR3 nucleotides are TGTGCCAGCAGCAGGGGGACCAAAAACATTCAGTACTTC.

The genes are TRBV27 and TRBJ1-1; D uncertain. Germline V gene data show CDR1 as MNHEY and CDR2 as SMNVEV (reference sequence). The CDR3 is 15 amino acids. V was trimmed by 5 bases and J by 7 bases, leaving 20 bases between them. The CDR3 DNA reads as TGTGCCAGCAGTGCCCGTATTCAGGATCGCTTTGAAGCTTTCTTT. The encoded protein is CASSARIQDRFEAFF.

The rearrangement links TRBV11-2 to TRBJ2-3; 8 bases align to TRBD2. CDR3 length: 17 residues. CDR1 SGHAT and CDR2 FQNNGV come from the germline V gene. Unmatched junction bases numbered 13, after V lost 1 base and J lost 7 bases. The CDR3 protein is CASSLGPGLAGFHTQYF. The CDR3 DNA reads TGTGCCAGCAGCTTAGGGCCGGGGCTAGCGGGTTTCCATACGCAGTATTTT.

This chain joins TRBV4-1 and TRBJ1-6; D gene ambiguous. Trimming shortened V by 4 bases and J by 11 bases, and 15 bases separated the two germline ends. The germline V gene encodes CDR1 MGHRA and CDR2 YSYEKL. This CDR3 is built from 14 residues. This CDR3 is CASSLLLGITPLHF. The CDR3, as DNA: TGCGCCAGCAGCCTTCTTCTGGGGATTACACCCCTCCACTTT.

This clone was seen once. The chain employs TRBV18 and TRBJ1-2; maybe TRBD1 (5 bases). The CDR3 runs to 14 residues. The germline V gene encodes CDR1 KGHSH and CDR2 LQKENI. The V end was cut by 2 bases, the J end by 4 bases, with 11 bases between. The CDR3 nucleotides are TGTGCCAGCTCACCATACTCGAGGGGCTATGGCTACACCTTC. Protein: CASSPYSRGYGYTF. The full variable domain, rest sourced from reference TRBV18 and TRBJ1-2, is NAGVMQNPRHLVRRRGQEARLRCSPMKGHSHVYWYRQLPEEGLKFMVYLQKENIIDESGMPKERFSAEFPKEGPSILRIQQVVRGDSAAYFCASSPYSRGYGYTFGSGTRLTVV.

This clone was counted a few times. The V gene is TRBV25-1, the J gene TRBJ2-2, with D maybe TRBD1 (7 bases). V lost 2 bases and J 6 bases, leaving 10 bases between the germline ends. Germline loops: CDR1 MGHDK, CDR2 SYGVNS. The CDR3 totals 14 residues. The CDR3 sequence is CASSETGEAGELFF. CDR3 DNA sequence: TGTGCCAGCAGTGAAACAGGGGAGGCCGGGGAGCTGTTTTTT.

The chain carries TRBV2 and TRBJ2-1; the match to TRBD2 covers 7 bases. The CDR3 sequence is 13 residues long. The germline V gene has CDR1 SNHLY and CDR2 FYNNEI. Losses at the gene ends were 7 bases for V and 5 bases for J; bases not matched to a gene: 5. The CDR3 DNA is TGTGCCAGCATGGCGGGGGAGGACAATGAGCAGTTCTTC. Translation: CASMAGEDNEQFF. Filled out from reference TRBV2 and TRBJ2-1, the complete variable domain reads EPEVTQTPSHQVTQMGQEVILRCVPISNHLYFYWYRQILGQKVEFLVSFYNNEISEKSEIFDDQFSVERPDGSNFTLKIRSTKLEDSAMYFCASMAGEDNEQFFGPGTRLTVL.

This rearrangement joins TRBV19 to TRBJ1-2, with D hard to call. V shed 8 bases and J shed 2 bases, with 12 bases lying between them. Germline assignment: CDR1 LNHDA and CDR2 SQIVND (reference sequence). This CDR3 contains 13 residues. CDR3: CASRQAPNYGYTF. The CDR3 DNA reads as TGTGCCAGTCGGCAGGCCCCGAACTATGGCTACACCTTC.

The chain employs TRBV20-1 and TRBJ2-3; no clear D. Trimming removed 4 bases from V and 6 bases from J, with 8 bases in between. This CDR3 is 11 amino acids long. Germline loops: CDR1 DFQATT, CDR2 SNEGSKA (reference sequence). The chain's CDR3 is CSAIIGDTQYF. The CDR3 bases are TGCAGTGCTATAATAGGGGATACGCAGTATTTT.

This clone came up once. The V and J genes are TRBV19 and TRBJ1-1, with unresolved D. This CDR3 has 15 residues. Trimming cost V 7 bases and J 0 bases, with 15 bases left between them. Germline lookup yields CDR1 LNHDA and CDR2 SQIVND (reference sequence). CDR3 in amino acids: CASTGERNMNTEAFF. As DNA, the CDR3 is TGTGCCAGTACCGGGGAAAGGAACATGAACACTGAAGCTTTCTTT. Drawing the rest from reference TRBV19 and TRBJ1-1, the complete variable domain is DGGITQSPKYLFRKEGQNVTLSCEQNLNHDAMYWYRQDPGQGLRLIYYSQIVNDFQKGDIAEGYSVSREKKESFPLTVTSAQKNPTAFYLCASTGERNMNTEAFFGQGTRLTVV.

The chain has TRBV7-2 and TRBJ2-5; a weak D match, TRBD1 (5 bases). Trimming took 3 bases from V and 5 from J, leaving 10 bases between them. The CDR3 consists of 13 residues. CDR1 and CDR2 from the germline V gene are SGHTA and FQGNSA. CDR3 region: CASSLTVLETQYF. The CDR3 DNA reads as TGTGCCAGCAGCTTGACAGTTCTGGAGACCCAGTACTTC.

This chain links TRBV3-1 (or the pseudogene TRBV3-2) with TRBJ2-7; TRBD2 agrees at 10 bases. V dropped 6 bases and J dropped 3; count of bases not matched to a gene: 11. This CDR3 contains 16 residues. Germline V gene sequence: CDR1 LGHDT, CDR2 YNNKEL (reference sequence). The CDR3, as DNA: TGTGCCAGCAGTAACGATCTAGCGGGGGCCCTCTACGAGCAGTACTTC. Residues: CASSNDLAGALYEQYF.